Each of the 31 T cell receptor beta chains below was sequenced from the same sample in a study of fetal regulatory T cell absence and autoimmunity. Here immunoSEQ multiplex PCR was the method, and the copy in TCRdb shows in-frame clones only, minus some. The sample has 45,000 to 50,000 clones, about four fifths seen once. The source material was cord blood. The source of these receptors is a newborn boy with IPEX syndrome.

V is TRBV7-2 and J is TRBJ2-1, with 9 bases aligning to TRBD2. Per the germline V gene, CDR1 is SGHTA and CDR2 is FQGNSA. Losses at the gene ends were 3 bases for V and 0 bases for J; bases not matched to a gene: 0. The CDR3 runs 15 residues. This CDR3 reads CASSFSGSSYNEQFF. The CDR3 DNA reads as TGTGCCAGCAGCTTTAGCGGGAGCTCCTACAATGAGCAGTTCTTC.

The chain carries TRBV6-7 and TRBJ1-4; no clear D gene. TRBV6-7 is given ORF status, its function remaining uncertain. V was trimmed by 2 bases and J by 0 bases, leaving 1 base between them. There are 13 residues in the CDR3. The CDR3 sequence is CASSYTTNEKLFF. CDR3 coding DNA: TGTGCCAGCAGTTACACAACTAATGAAAAACTGTTTTTT.

This rearrangement joins TRBV29-1 to TRBJ2-5; 7 positions agree with TRBD1. The junction had 3 bases not matched to a gene; V was cut back by 4 bases and J by 1 base. Per the germline V gene, CDR1 is SQVTM and CDR2 is ANQGSEA. This CDR3 spans 13 amino acids. This chain's CDR3 is CSVGAGGQETQYF. The CDR3 bases are TGCAGCGTTGGGGCAGGGGGCCAAGAGACCCAGTACTTC.

V and J are TRBV7-8 and TRBJ2-2, with 8 bases that match TRBD2. V shed 3 bases, J shed 0 bases, and the junction held 0 bases outside the gene matches. CDR3 length: 15 residues. Germline V gene lookup returns CDR1 SGHVS and CDR2 FQNEAQ. The CDR3 here is CASSLGLANTGELFF. The CDR3 DNA sequence: TGTGCCAGCAGCTTGGGACTAGCGAACACCGGGGAGCTGTTTTTT.

The chain combines TRBV18 with TRBJ2-5; the match to TRBD2 covers 9 bases. Germline V gene data show CDR1 as KGHSH and CDR2 as LQKENI. Trimming cost V 6 bases and J 1 base; bases outside gene matches: 6. The length of the CDR3 is 15 residues. For the CDR3, the DNA is TGTGCCAGCTCCTGGGTGACTAGCGGCCAAGAGACCCAGTACTTC. Translating it yields CASSWVTSGQETQYF.

The J gene is TRBJ2-7, the V gene TRBV9; either TRBD1 or TRBD2 may supply D (5 bases each). This CDR3 contains 14 residues. From germline, CDR1 is SGDLS and CDR2 YYNGEE. The V end lost 0 bases, the J end lost 7 bases, and 14 bases lay between the germline ends. In DNA, the CDR3 is TGTGCCAGCAGCGTAGTGGCAGGGACGGGGGAGCAGTACTTC. Amino acid sequence: CASSVVAGTGEQYF.

V is TRBV6-1 and J is TRBJ2-3; 11 bases are a match to TRBD2. The germline gives CDR1 MNHNS, CDR2 SASEGT. There are 19 residues in the CDR3. J was trimmed by 2 bases and V by 1 base; bases with no gene match: 11. CDR3 amino acids: CASSEGGGLAGGYTDTQYF. In DNA form, the CDR3 reads TGTGCCAGCAGTGAAGGGGGGGGGCTAGCGGGAGGCTACACAGATACGCAGTATTTT.

This chain joins TRBV25-1 and TRBJ2-1; D is uncertain. Deletions cut 2 bases from V and 7 bases from J, with 6 bases between. The CDR3 has 12 residues. CDR1 and CDR2 from the germline V gene are MGHDK and SYGVNS. The CDR3 DNA follows: TGTGCCAGCAGTGAACCGGGTAATGAGCAGTTCTTC. Amino acids: CASSEPGNEQFF.

This rearrangement joins TRBV7-6 to TRBJ1-1; the D gene is possibly TRBD1 (6 bases). Germline CDR1 is SGHVS and CDR2 is FNYEAQ. This CDR3 has 16 amino acids. V dropped 1 base and J dropped 4 bases, with 16 bases sitting between them. The CDR3 nucleotides are TGTGCCAGCAGCTTAGGGTTCAGGGGAGTCAGCACTGAAGCTTTCTTT. Translated, it gives CASSLGFRGVSTEAFF.

The chain recombines TRBV11-3 with TRBJ2-4; TRBD2 might be the D (5 bases). There are 14 residues in the CDR3. The V end was cut by 1 base, the J end by 6 bases, with 10 bases between. The germline V gene has CDR1 SGHNT and CDR2 YENEEA. CDR3 sequence (DNA): TGTGCCAGCAGCTTAGTGGGCCTAGCAAACATTCAGTACTTC. Its protein product is CASSLVGLANIQYF.

The genes are TRBV18 and TRBJ2-3; 12 bases fit TRBD2. This CDR3 comprises 15 residues. CDR1 and CDR2 from the germline V gene are KGHSH and LQKENI. After removal of 3 bases from V and 4 bases from J, the junction contained 2 bases not matched to a gene. CDR3 sequence: CASSPSSGGADTQYF. In nucleotides, the CDR3 is TGTGCCAGCTCACCTTCTAGCGGGGGGGCAGATACGCAGTATTTT.

The chain combines TRBV4-1 with TRBJ2-1; D call uncertain. This CDR3 comprises 15 residues. Germline CDR1 reads MGHRA; CDR2 reads YSYEKL. Trimming cost V 4 bases and J 0 bases, with 10 bases left between them. The CDR3 sequence: CASSPEASSYNEQFF. The CDR3 region has the DNA TGCGCCAGCAGCCCCGAGGCTAGCTCCTACAATGAGCAGTTCTTC.

CDR3 bases: TGCGCCAGCAGCCAAGGCCGGTGGGGGGCGGGAAGTTATTCACCCCTCCACTTT. Amino acids: CASSQGRWGAGSYSPLHF. The rearrangement joins TRBV4-3 to TRBJ1-6, with a possible D match to TRBD1 (6 bases). Germline CDR1 is LGHNA and CDR2 is YSLEER. V lost 1 base, J lost 8 bases, and 21 bases lay in between. The CDR3 has 18 residues.

The table lists this clone with a count of one. The rearrangement links TRBV19 to TRBJ2-1; no definite D call. The CDR3 is 14 residues long. Trimming shortened V by 1 base and J by 3 bases, and 7 bases separated the two germline ends. Per the germline V gene, CDR1 is LNHDA and CDR2 is SQIVND (reference sequence). The DNA for the CDR3 is TGTGCCAGTAGTATAGGACAAAACTACAATGAGCAGTTCTTC. This translates into CASSIGQNYNEQFF. The whole variable domain, filled in from reference TRBV19 and TRBJ2-1, reads DGGITQSPKYLFRKEGQNVTLSCEQNLNHDAMYWYRQDPGQGLRLIYYSQIVNDFQKGDIAEGYSVSREKKESFPLTVTSAQKNPTAFYLCASSIGQNYNEQFFGPGTRLTVL.

The V and J genes are TRBV4-1 and TRBJ2-5; no clear D gene. This CDR3 has 16 amino acids. Trimming pared 0 bases from V and 0 bases from J, leaving 11 bases between. Per the germline V gene, CDR1 is MGHRA and CDR2 is YSYEKL. The DNA for the CDR3 is TGCGCCAGCAGCCAAGATGTTTTAACGGACCAAGAGACCCAGTACTTC. Protein sequence: CASSQDVLTDQETQYF.

V and J are TRBV7-9 and TRBJ2-1; 10 bases are shared with TRBD2. The germline V gene has CDR1 SEHNR and CDR2 FQNEAQ (reference sequence). The J segment lost 7 bases and the V segment lost 5 bases, leaving 14 bases of the junction unmatched. CDR3 length: 17 amino acids. The CDR3 here is CASSQNLGLAKDNEQFF. CDR3 DNA sequence: TGTGCCAGCAGCCAAAATTTGGGACTAGCGAAAGATAATGAGCAGTTCTTC.

This sequence joins TRBV6-5 and TRBJ2-7, with 10 bases that match TRBD1. After removal of 9 bases from V and 7 bases from J, the junction contained 9 bases not matched to a gene. Germline CDR1 MNHEY, CDR2 SVGAGI. The CDR3 totals 13 residues. Here the CDR3 DNA reads TGTGCCAGTCCGGGACAGGGGCTGGGGGAGCAGTACTTC. It is translated as CASPGQGLGEQYF.

The V call is TRBV4-1, the J call TRBJ2-3; D call uncertain. This CDR3 spans 13 amino acids. The germline V gene encodes CDR1 MGHRA and CDR2 YSYEKL. Trimming cost V 4 bases and J 3 bases, with 8 bases left between them. The CDR3 region is CASSRGLTDTQYF. Written as DNA, the CDR3 is TGCGCCAGCAGCCGTGGCCTAACAGATACGCAGTATTTT.

This clone has a handful of counts. This chain joins TRBV2 and TRBJ2-3; D might be TRBD1 (8 bases). Between the trimmed V and J ends, which lost 4 bases and 8 bases, there was a span of 19 bases. CDR1 and CDR2 (germline): SNHLY, FYNNEI. This CDR3 comprises 15 residues. The CDR3 DNA reads as TGTGCCAGCAGTGCGAACAGGGGGAGGGTAGGTACGCAGTATTTT. Its translation: CASSANRGRVGTQYF.

The J gene is TRBJ2-3, the V gene TRBV7-9; tentative D call: TRBD2 (5 bases). Germline V gene lookup returns CDR1 SEHNR and CDR2 FQNEAQ (reference sequence). V was trimmed by 3 bases and J by 3 bases, leaving 13 bases between them. There are 15 residues in the CDR3. The CDR3 here is CASSFRGSPTDTQYF. CDR3 DNA: TGTGCCAGCAGCTTTCGTGGGAGCCCAACAGATACGCAGTATTTT.

The rearrangement joins TRBV11-3 to TRBJ1-4; 9 bases are shared with TRBD1. Unmatched junction bases numbered 6, after V lost 4 bases and J lost 3 bases. The CDR3 sequence is 16 residues long. The germline CDR1 and CDR2 sequences are SGHNT and YENEEA. Here the CDR3 reads CASSSVDRGANEKLFF. CDR3 nucleotides: TGTGCCAGCAGCTCAGTCGACAGGGGGGCTAATGAAAAACTGTTTTTT.

The gene calls are TRBV6-5 and TRBJ1-6; unclear D gene. The germline V gene encodes CDR1 MNHEY and CDR2 SVGAGI. The V end was cut by 11 bases, the J end by 1 base, with 12 bases between. CDR3 size: 14 residues. This chain's CDR3 is CARWVGSYNSPLHF. In nucleotides, the CDR3 is TGTGCCCGCTGGGTTGGGTCCTATAATTCACCCCTCCACTTT.

In regard to this clone: The same CDR3 is also encoded by other DNA sequences in this sample. The rearrangement links TRBV9 to TRBJ1-2; D perhaps matches TRBD1 (5 bases). Germline CDR1 SGDLS, CDR2 YYNGEE. The CDR3 length is 13 residues. V lost 0 bases, J lost 2 bases, and 5 bases lay in between. The CDR3 coding sequence is TGTGCCAGCAGCGTAGGACAGAACTATGGCTACACCTTC. It is translated as CASSVGQNYGYTF.

This rearrangement joins TRBV7-9 to TRBJ2-1, with TRBD2 matching over 11 bases. After removal of 1 base from V and 8 bases from J, the junction contained 16 bases not matched to a gene. The V gene's germline CDR1 is SEHNR and CDR2 FQNEAQ (reference sequence). This CDR3 comprises 19 residues. The CDR3 protein is CASSLGRLAGPSRTDEQFF. The CDR3, as DNA: TGTGCCAGCAGCTTAGGACGACTAGCGGGACCCAGTAGGACCGATGAGCAGTTCTTC.

The rearrangement uses TRBV11-3 and TRBJ1-1; TRBD1 matches 9 bases. Unmatched junction bases numbered 7, after V lost 4 bases and J lost 1 base. CDR3 length: 16 amino acids. Germline CDR1 and CDR2: SGHNT and YENEEA. CDR3 sequence reads: CASSSTWTGENTEAFF. The CDR3 bases are TGTGCCAGCAGCTCGACTTGGACAGGGGAGAACACTGAAGCTTTCTTT.

This clone has just a few counts. The CDR3: CASSLVGQGASYEQYF. CDR3 DNA sequence: TGTGCCAGCAGCTTAGTCGGACAGGGGGCCTCCTACGAGCAGTACTTC. The genes are TRBV7-9 and TRBJ2-7, with TRBD1 matching over 11 bases. Germline V lookup: CDR1 SEHNR, CDR2 FQNEAQ (reference sequence). Trimming at V came to 1 base and at J to 0 bases, leaving 2 bases not matched to a gene. This CDR3 region has 16 residues.

This clone was found a few times. V is TRBV6-1 and J is TRBJ2-7; tentative D call: TRBD1 (6 bases). The CDR3 sequence is 15 residues long. The V gene lost 2 bases and the J gene lost 4 bases, with 15 bases spanning the gap. Germline CDR1 MNHNS, CDR2 SASEGT. In DNA form, the CDR3 reads TGTGCCAGCAGTGAAATCTCAGGGACATCATACGAGCAGTACTTC. This translates into CASSEISGTSYEQYF.

The CDR3 coding sequence is TGTGCCAGCAGCCTTAATACAGGGTACACTGAAGCTTTCTTT. Its translation: CASSLNTGYTEAFF. V usage is TRBV6-5 and J usage is TRBJ1-1; D perhaps matches TRBD1 (6 bases). Trimming cost V 6 bases and J 3 bases, with 14 bases left between them. Germline V gives CDR1 MNHEY, CDR2 SVGAGI. CDR3 length equals 14 residues.

The chain joins TRBV5-1 to TRBJ2-6; tentatively, D is TRBD1 (6 bases). The CDR3 is 18 amino acids. V gave up 2 bases and J gave up 0 bases, with 15 bases separating them. From germline, CDR1 is SGHRS and CDR2 YFSETQ. The CDR3 reads CASSFRVLGGSGANVLTF. CDR3 bases: TGCGCCAGCAGCTTTCGAGTCCTAGGGGGCTCTGGGGCCAACGTCCTGACTTTC.

J is TRBJ1-2 and V is TRBV7-2; 10 bases are shared with TRBD1. This CDR3 is built from 18 residues. With 2 bases clipped from V and 3 bases from J, the junction kept 12 bases outside the gene matches. In germline, CDR1 is SGHTA, CDR2 FQGNSA. This chain's CDR3 is CASSLYRTGGKYDYGYTF. CDR3 DNA: TGTGCCAGCAGCTTATATAGGACAGGGGGAAAATACGACTATGGCTACACCTTC.

The chain has TRBV19 and TRBJ2-2, with D tentatively TRBD1 (6 bases). V lost 6 bases to trimming and J lost 5 bases, with 19 bases between them. The CDR3 has 16 residues. Germline V gives CDR1 LNHDA, CDR2 SQIVND (reference sequence). The DNA of the CDR3 is TGTGCCAGTAGCAGGGGCGACAAACAGGTGACCGGGGAGCTGTTTTTT. Translating gives CASSRGDKQVTGELFF.